This T cell receptor beta chain was found in a study of long-term antiretroviral therapy in people with HIV. About this clone itself: Its antigen is undetermined.

It was version v3.0 of the immunoSEQ assay that was run at survey level. Here immunoSEQ multiplex PCR was the method, and the copy in TCRdb shows in-frame clones only, minus some. Of some 30,000 clones listed, more than 85% were seen once; the top ten hold over 0.8%. Whole-study findings and limits: Regardless of time point, clones expanded before ART dominated the repertoire.

Germline CDR1 reads MNHEY; CDR2 reads SMNVEV (reference sequence). The CDR3 is 15 residues long. V was clipped by 5 bases and J by 1 base; unmatched bases: 4. None of the participants with HIV were treated outside the United States. The V gene is TRBV27, the J gene TRBJ1-5; 8 bases agree with TRBD1. The input for sequencing was unsorted PBMCs, taken 2 years after starting antiretroviral therapy. The receptor's source is a man between 50 and 59 years old with HIV. The CDR3: CASSPRQGSNQPQHF. In DNA form, the CDR3 reads TGTGCCAGCAGTCCAAGACAGGGGAGCAATCAGCCCCAGCATTTT.